Listed below are T cell receptor beta chains from one sample, sequenced in a study of T cells in Graves' hyperthyroidism and ophthalmopathy. TCRdb reprocessed the multiplex PCR reads via MiXCR and lists one record per CDR3 protein. This sample has 660,000 or so distinct CDR3 sequences, with around 21% found just once. Sequenced sample: blood. These receptors came from a man aged 25 to 40 with Graves' ophthalmopathy. Each CDR3 is given with its conserved first and last residue. The order of the fields is CDR3 DNA, CDR3 protein, J gene, clone size, V gene, D gene. D genes are given only for firm matches. Not every row has a clone size; where given, it reads once, few, many or a size class.

TGTGCCACCAACCCAGGACAGGGGTATGGCTACACCTTC,CATNPGQGYGYTF,TRBJ1-2,few,TRBV24-1,TRBD1
TGCGCCAGCAGCTTGGAGTACACCGGGGAGCTGTTTTTT,CASSLEYTGELFF,TRBJ2-2,-,TRBV5-1,-
TGCAGCGCAACACAGGGGAGGGACACCGGGGAGCTGTTTTTT,CSATQGRDTGELFF,TRBJ2-2,-,TRBV29-1,-
TGCAGCGTTGAAGATTACTCGCGGGAAATTTACAATGAGCAGTTCTTC,CSVEDYSREIYNEQFF,TRBJ2-1,-,TRBV29-1,-
TGCGCCAGCAGCCAAGTTGTGCGATGGACAGCGAACACCGGGGAGCTGTTTTTT,CASSQVVRWTANTGELFF,TRBJ2-2,-,TRBV7-9,-
TGTGCCACCAGTCGGTCTAGCGGTAAATCGGGGGATGAGCAGTTCTTC,CATSRSSGKSGDEQFF,TRBJ2-1,-,TRBV24-1,TRBD2
TGTGCTAGCAGCCACTCTACCGGGGAGCTGTTTTTT,CASSHSTGELFF,TRBJ2-2,few,TRBV7-7,-
TGCAGTGCTAGAGACATGACTGAAGCTTTCTTT,CSARDMTEAFF,TRBJ1-1,many,TRBV20-1,-
TGTGCCAGCAGGTGGGACATCCAAGAGACCCAGTACTTC,CASRWDIQETQYF,TRBJ2-5,-,TRBV6-2/TRBV6-3,-
TGTGCCAGCAGCTCACTAGCGGGACGCTACGAGCAGTACTTC,CASSSLAGRYEQYF,TRBJ2-7,many,TRBV11-2,TRBD2
TGTGCCTGGACTCGCGCGGTCTACGAGCAGTACTTC,CAWTRAVYEQYF,TRBJ2-7,many,TRBV30,-
TGTGCCAGCAGCTTCTCCACGGGAGACCAAACCAAGTACTTC,CASSFSTGDQTKYF,TRBJ2-5,many,TRBV11-2,-
TGCAGTGCTGGAGAGGGCGGGCGGAATGAGCAGTTCTTC,CSAGEGGRNEQFF,TRBJ2-1,-,TRBV20-1,-
TGTGCCAGAAATGACGGGGGCGCGGAGACCCAGTACTTC,CARNDGGAETQYF,TRBJ2-5,many,TRBV2,-
TGTGCCAGCAGAGTTTCGCAGGGTAATCCCGGGGAGCTGTTTTTT,CASRVSQGNPGELFF,TRBJ2-2,-,TRBV5-6,-
TGCAGCGCCGGGGGGCAGGGGCCCACTGAAGCTTTCTTT,CSAGGQGPTEAFF,TRBJ1-1,-,TRBV29-1,-
TGTGCCAGCAGGGACCCCCCGAGGGGGCCCTATGGCTACACCTTC,CASRDPPRGPYGYTF,TRBJ1-2,few,TRBV6-1,TRBD1
TGTGCCAGCAGCCAAGAGGCAGGAGACAAAAAACTGTTTTTT,CASSQEAGDKKLFF,TRBJ1-4,many,TRBV3-1,-
TGTGCCAGCAGTGCCCGAGGCTCGTATGGCTACACCTTC,CASSARGSYGYTF,TRBJ1-2,few,TRBV2,-
TGTGCCAGCAGGCAACTAGCGGCTTACAATGAGCAGTTCTTC,CASRQLAAYNEQFF,TRBJ2-1,few,TRBV28,TRBD2
TGTGCCAGCAGCTTCCAGGGGATAGGTTTAACTGAAGCTTTCTTT,CASSFQGIGLTEAFF,TRBJ1-1,many,TRBV11-3,-
TGTGCCAGCAGTTTAGGCCCCGCAGGGACGGCTGAAGCTTTCTTT,CASSLGPAGTAEAFF,TRBJ1-1,many,TRBV28,-
TGTGCCACCGGGACAACTAGCGAGTACGAGCAGTACTTC,CATGTTSEYEQYF,TRBJ2-7,many,TRBV6-1,-
TGTGCCAGTAGCTATCGGGACAGGGGCTATAGCAATCAGCCCCAGCATTTT,CASSYRDRGYSNQPQHF,TRBJ1-5,few,TRBV19,TRBD1
TGTGCCAGCAGCTACGGACAGACCTACGAGCAGTACTTC,CASSYGQTYEQYF,TRBJ2-7,many,TRBV11-2,-
TGCGCCAGCAGCTTGGAGGCGGGAGCCCCCTACGAGCAGTACTTC,CASSLEAGAPYEQYF,TRBJ2-7,many,TRBV5-1,TRBD2
TGTGCCAGCTGGTCGGGCAGGGACAATCAGCCCCAGCATTTT,CASWSGRDNQPQHF,TRBJ1-5,-,TRBV27,-
TGTGCCAGCAGGGGGGGACAGCTTTATAATTCACCCCTCCACTTT,CASRGGQLYNSPLHF,TRBJ1-6,-,TRBV28,TRBD1
TGTGCCAGCAGCCCTCAGCGGGAGTACTCCTACAATGAGCAGTTCTTC,CASSPQREYSYNEQFF,TRBJ2-1,few,TRBV7-9,TRBD2
TGCAGTGCCGGGGGACGCCGCAATCAGCCCCAGCATTTT,CSAGGRRNQPQHF,TRBJ1-5,few,TRBV20-1,-
TGTGCCAGCTCTCCCCTGACTAGCGCATACAATGAGCAGTTCTTC,CASSPLTSAYNEQFF,TRBJ2-1,many,TRBV18,TRBD2
TGTGCCAGCAGCGTAGAGGTCGAGTCTCGGGATTGGTACACCGGGGAGCTGTTTTTT,CASSVEVESRDWYTGELFF,TRBJ2-2,many,TRBV11-2,-
TGTGCCAGCAGTCCGACCCGGGACCCTAAGACCCAGTACTTC,CASSPTRDPKTQYF,TRBJ2-5,-,TRBV28,-
TGTGCCAGCAGTTTACGCGGGAGAGACTTCACAGATACGCAGTATTTT,CASSLRGRDFTDTQYF,TRBJ2-3,many,TRBV12-3/TRBV12-4,TRBD2
TGTGCCAGCAGCCTCCATAGGGGAGGAGGCTCTGGGGCCAACGTCCTGACTTTC,CASSLHRGGGSGANVLTF,TRBJ2-6,-,TRBV9,-
TGTGCCAGCAGTTTATCAGAAAATTCACCCCTCCACTTT,CASSLSENSPLHF,TRBJ1-6,few,TRBV27,-
TGTGCCACCAGCAGAGACACCTTCGACTCCTACGAGCAGTACTTC,CATSRDTFDSYEQYF,TRBJ2-7,-,TRBV15,-
TGTGCCACCAGTGATTCAGCGGGAGGAGTAGGGCAGTTCTTC,CATSDSAGGVGQFF,TRBJ2-1,many,TRBV24-1,TRBD2
TGTGCCAGCAGTTACCCACAAGGGCGGGGCTACACCTTC,CASSYPQGRGYTF,TRBJ1-2,-,TRBV6-2/TRBV6-3,-
TGTGCCAGCAGTTTACAATGGACAGGAACAGCCAAAAACATTCAGTACTTC,CASSLQWTGTAKNIQYF,TRBJ2-4,-,TRBV12-3/TRBV12-4,TRBD1
TGTGCCACATCTGGGTCGTATAGCAATCAGCCCCAGCATTTT,CATSGSYSNQPQHF,TRBJ1-5,few,TRBV24-1,-
TGCGCCAGCAGCTTGGGAATAAGCGGGCCATCGAACACCGGGGAGCTGTTTTTT,CASSLGISGPSNTGELFF,TRBJ2-2,-,TRBV5-1,-
TGTGCCAGCAGGGACGGGGGGGGAGGCGACGAGCAGTACTTC,CASRDGGGGDEQYF,TRBJ2-7,-,TRBV27,TRBD2
TGTGCCAGCAGGGACAGGGGAAGCAATCAGCCCCAGCATTTT,CASRDRGSNQPQHF,TRBJ1-5,many,TRBV6-1,TRBD1
TGCAGTGCTAGTAGTAATAGGGTTAATTCACCCCTCCACTTT,CSASSNRVNSPLHF,TRBJ1-6,few,TRBV20-1,-
TGTGCCAGCAGTGAGACAGGGACCACAGATACGCAGTATTTT,CASSETGTTDTQYF,TRBJ2-3,few,TRBV6-1,TRBD1
TGTGCCAGCAGCCCCGGGGGGGCGGAATACGAGCAGTACTTC,CASSPGGAEYEQYF,TRBJ2-7,many,TRBV2,TRBD2
TGCAGTGCTCCCACGGGGGCGCTAGCCTATGGCTGCACCTTC,CSAPTGALAYGCTF,TRBJ1-2,-,TRBV20-1,-
TGTGCCAGCAGCTCCGGGACAGGGGTATGGGATACGCAGTATTTT,CASSSGTGVWDTQYF,TRBJ2-3,few,TRBV7-9,TRBD1
TGTGCCTGGAGTTTCGGACAGGAAGCTTTCTTT,CAWSFGQEAFF,TRBJ1-1,many,TRBV30,-
TGTGCCAGCAGCTTGCGAGGGACCCCGAGCCCCCAGTACTTC,CASSLRGTPSPQYF,TRBJ2-5,few,TRBV5-4,-
TGTGCCAGCAGTGAGGCTAGAAGTGCAGATACGCAGTATTTT,CASSEARSADTQYF,TRBJ2-3,many,TRBV2,-
TGTGCCAGCCCCTCAGAGGGCTCGAACACTGAAGCTTTCTTT,CASPSEGSNTEAFF,TRBJ1-1,many,TRBV6-1,-